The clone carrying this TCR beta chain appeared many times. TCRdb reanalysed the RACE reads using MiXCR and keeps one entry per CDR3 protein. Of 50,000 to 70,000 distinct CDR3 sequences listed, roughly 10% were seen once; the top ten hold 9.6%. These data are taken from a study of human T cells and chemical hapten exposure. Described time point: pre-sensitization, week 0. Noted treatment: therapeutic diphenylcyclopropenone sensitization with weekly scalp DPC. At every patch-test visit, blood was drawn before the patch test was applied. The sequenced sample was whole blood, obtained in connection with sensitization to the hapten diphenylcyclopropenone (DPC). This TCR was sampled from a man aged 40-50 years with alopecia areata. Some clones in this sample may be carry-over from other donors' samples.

The CDR3 nucleotides read TGTGCCCTTCGTGACACTAACACCGGGGAGCTGTTTTTT. Amino acids: CALRDTNTGELFF. The rearrangement uses TRBV6-2 or TRBV6-3 and TRBJ2-2; D ambiguous. Germline CDR1 reads MNHEY; CDR2 reads SVGEGT. Deletions cut 11 bases from V and 2 bases from J, with 12 bases between. CDR3 length: 13 amino acids.